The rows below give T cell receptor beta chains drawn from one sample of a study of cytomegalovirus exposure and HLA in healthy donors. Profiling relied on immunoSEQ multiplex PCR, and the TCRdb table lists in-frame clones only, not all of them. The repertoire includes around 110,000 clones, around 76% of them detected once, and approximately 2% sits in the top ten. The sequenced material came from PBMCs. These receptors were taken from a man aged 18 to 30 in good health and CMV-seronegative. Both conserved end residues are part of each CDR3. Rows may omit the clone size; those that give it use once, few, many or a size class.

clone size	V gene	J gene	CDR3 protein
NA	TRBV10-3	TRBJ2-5	CAISEYGQGAGGTQYF
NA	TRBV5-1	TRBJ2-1	CASRQRGEQFF
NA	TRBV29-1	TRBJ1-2	CSVETGTGYGYPF
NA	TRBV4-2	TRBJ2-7	CASSQEGQGSPQEQYF
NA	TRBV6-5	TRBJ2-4	CASSYGTAWKNIQYF
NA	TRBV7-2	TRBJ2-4	CASSFTPQNIQYF
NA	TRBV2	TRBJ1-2	CASSEARAPIYGYTF
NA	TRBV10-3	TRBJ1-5	CAISGTVGNQPQHF
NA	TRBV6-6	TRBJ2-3	CASSYVVSGGTDTQYF
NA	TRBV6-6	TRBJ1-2	CASSYRAVSGGGYTF
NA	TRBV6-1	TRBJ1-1	CASSGQGGLTEAFF
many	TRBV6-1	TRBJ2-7	CATRLAGASYEQYF
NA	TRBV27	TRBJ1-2	CASRAGVGGYGYTF
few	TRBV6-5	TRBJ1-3	CASREGTGRMSIYF
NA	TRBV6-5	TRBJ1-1	CASSQQGGTEAFF
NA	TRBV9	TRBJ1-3	CASSVAGTDSGNTIYF
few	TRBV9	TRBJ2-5	CASIRGVRETQYF
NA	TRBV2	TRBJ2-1	CASRRDLNNEQFF
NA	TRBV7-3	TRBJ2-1	CASSYPSGGNNEQFF
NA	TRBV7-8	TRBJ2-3	CASPPGGQGADTQYF
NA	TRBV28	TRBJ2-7	CASSPTGTSGSYEQYF
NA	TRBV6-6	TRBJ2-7	CASTKEAGVSEQYF
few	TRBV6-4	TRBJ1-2	CASSPTGARGYTF
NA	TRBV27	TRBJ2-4	CASNPGPRGKNIQYF
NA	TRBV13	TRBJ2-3	CASSPPGLAGPDTQYF
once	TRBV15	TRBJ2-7	CATSRAGTSGVEQYF
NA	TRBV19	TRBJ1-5	CASSRDRGSNQPQHF
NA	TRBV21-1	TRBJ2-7	CASSKRPHDTLYEQYF
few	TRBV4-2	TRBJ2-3	CASSREASGGAVDTQYF
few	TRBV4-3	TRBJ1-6	CASSQESFSRSPLHF
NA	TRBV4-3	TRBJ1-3	CASSQDSSGNTIYF
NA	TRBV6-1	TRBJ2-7	CASAKQVTYEQYF
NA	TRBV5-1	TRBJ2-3	CASSFSSGGPTDTQYF
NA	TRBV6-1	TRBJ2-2	CASISDRDTGELFF
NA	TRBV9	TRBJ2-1	CASSATGGIANEQFF
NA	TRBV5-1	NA	CASSEDMSYEQYF
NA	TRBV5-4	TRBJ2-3	CASSLSTLGAGATDTQYF
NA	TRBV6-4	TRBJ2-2	CASSEAPPGGGTGELFF
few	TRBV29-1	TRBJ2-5	CSVELVSGETQYF
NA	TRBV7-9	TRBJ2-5	CASSLASGGYQETQYF
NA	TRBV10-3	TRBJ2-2	CAISGGGELFF
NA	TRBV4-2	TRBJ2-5	CASSPQTAGETQYF
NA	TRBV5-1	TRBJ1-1	CASSLGDATGTGIAFF
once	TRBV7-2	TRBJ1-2	CASSPPALIHNYGYPF
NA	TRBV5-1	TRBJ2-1	CASSSGTANEQFF
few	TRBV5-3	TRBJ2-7	CARSPWGTGPYEQYF
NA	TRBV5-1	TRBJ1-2	CASSLAEGQDGYPF
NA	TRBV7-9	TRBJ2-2	CASSLPMSAGDTNTGELFF
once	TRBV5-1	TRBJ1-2	CASSNRPWSEDGYTF
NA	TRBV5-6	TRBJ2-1	CASSLDRTKEIEQFF
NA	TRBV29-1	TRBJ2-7	CSVKRGGKKDEQYF
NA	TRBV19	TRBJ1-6	CASHTGTGQYNSPLHF
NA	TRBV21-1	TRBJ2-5	CASSKDRAGQQEETQYF
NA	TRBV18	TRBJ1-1	CASSPPQGRNTEAFF